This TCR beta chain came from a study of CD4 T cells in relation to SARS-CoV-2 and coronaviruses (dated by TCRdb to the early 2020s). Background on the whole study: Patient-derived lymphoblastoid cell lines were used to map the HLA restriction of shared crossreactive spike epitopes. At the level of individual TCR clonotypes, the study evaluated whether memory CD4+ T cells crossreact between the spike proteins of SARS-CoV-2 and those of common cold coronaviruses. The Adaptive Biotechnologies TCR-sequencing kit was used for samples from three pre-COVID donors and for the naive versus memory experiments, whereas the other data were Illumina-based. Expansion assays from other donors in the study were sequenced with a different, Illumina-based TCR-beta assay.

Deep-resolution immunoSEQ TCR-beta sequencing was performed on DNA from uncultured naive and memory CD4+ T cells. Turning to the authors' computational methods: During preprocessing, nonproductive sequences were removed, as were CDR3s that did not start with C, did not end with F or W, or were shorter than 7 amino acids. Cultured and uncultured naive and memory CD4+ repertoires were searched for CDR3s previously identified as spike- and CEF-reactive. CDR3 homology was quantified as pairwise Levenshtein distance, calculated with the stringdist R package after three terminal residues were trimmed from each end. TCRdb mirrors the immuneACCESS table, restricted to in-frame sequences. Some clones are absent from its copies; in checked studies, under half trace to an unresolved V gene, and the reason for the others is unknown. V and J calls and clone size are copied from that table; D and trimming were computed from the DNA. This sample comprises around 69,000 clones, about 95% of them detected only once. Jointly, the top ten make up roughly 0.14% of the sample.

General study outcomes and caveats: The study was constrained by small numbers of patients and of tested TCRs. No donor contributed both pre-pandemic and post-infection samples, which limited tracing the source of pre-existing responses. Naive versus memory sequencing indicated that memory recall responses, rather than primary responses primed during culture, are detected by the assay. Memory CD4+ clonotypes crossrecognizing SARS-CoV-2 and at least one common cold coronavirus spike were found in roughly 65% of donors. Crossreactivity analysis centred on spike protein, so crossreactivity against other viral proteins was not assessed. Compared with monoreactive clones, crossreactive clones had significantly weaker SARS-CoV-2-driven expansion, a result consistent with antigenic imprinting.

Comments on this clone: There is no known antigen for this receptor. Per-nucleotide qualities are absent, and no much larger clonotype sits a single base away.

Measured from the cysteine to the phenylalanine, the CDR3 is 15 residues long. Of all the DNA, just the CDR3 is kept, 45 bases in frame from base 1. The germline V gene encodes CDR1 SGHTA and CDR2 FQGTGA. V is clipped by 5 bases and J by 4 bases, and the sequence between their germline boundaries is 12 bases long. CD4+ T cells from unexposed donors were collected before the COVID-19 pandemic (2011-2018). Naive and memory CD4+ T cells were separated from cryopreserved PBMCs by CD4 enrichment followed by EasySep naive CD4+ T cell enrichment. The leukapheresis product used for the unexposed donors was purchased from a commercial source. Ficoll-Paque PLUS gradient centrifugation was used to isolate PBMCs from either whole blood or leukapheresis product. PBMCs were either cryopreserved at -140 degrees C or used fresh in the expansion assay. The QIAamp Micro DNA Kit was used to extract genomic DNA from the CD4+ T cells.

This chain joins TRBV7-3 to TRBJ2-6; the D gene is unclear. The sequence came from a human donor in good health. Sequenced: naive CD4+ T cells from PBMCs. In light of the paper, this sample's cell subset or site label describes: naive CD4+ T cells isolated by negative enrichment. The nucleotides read TGTGCCAGCAGCCACCCCAGGCCCGGGGCCAACGTCCTGACTTTC. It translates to CASSHPRPGANVLTF.